The 14 T cell receptor beta chains below were found in one sample sequenced in a study of Graves' ophthalmopathy and Graves' hyperthyroidism. Amplification of TCR beta CDR3 regions used RNA transcripts. The library came from an HTBI-primed first-round RT-PCR and a second-round multiplex PCR. Each CDR3 protein is one row after TCRdb ran MiXCR on the multiplex PCR reads. The sample lists about 390,000 distinct CDR3 sequences, 15% occurring once. Sequenced: peripheral blood. The receptors shown here come from a woman aged 18 to 35 with stable Graves' hyperthyroidism.

This clonotype was recorded many times. The gene calls are TRBV6-5 and TRBJ1-2, with TRBD1 as a possible D gene (6 bases). The V end lost 2 bases, the J end lost 7 bases, and 14 bases lay between the germline ends. The CDR3 loop spans 14 amino acids. CDR1 MNHEY and CDR2 SVGAGI come from the germline V gene. The CDR3 loop is CASSYPQGKGGYTF. The CDR3 DNA reads as TGTGCCAGCAGTTACCCACAGGGCAAGGGTGGCTACACCTTC.

This clonotype occurred many times. This chain joins TRBV20-1 and TRBJ2-7; tentatively, D is TRBD1 or TRBD2 (5 bases each). The CDR3 extends over 12 amino acids. Trimming pared 6 bases from V and 5 bases from J, leaving 14 bases between. Germline loops: CDR1 DFQATT, CDR2 SNEGSKA (reference sequence). CDR3: CSASRGADEQYF. Written as DNA, the CDR3 is TGCAGTGCCAGCCGAGGGGCCGACGAGCAGTACTTC.

J is TRBJ2-5 and V is TRBV12-3 or TRBV12-4, with D possibly TRBD2 on 5 matching bases. The CDR3 is 15 residues long. V was cut by 2 bases and J by 2 bases, with 12 bases left in between. The DNA for the CDR3 is TGTGCCAGCAGTTTAATCGGGGTCTTGCAAGAGACCCAGTACTTC. It yields the protein CASSLIGVLQETQYF.

This clonotype was observed many times. This chain joins TRBV19 and TRBJ2-7; D is undetermined. V lost 10 bases to trimming and J lost 3 bases, with 7 bases between them. The CDR3 is 10 residues long. Germline V CDR1 and CDR2: LNHDA, SQIVND (reference sequence). The CDR3 here is CAIGDYEQYF. The CDR3 DNA reads TGTGCCATTGGGGACTACGAGCAGTACTTC. Full variable domain (remainder filled in from reference TRBV19 and TRBJ2-7): DGGITQSPKYLFRKEGQNVTLSCEQNLNHDAMYWYRQDPGQGLRLIYYSQIVNDFQKGDIAEGYSVSREKKESFPLTVTSAQKNPTAFYLCAIGDYEQYFGPGTRLTVT.

This clonotype was recorded many times. The chain links TRBV5-6 to TRBJ2-5; a weak D match, TRBD2 (6 bases). This CDR3 spans 13 amino acids. Germline assignment: CDR1 SGHDT and CDR2 YYEEEE. The V end lost 2 bases, the J end lost 4 bases, and 9 bases lay between the germline ends. The CDR3: CASSFAGTETQYF. Here the CDR3 DNA reads TGTGCCAGCAGCTTCGCGGGGACAGAGACCCAGTACTTC. The full variable domain, rest sourced from reference TRBV5-6 and TRBJ2-5, is DAGVTQSPTHLIKTRGQQVTLRCSPKSGHDTVSWYQQALGQGPQFIFQYYEEEERQRGNFPDRFSGHQFPNYSSELNVNALLLGDSALYLCASSFAGTETQYFGPGTRLLVL.

The chain links TRBV11-3 to TRBJ2-7; TRBD2 might be the D (6 bases). CDR1 SGHNT and CDR2 YENEEA come from the germline V gene. CDR3 length: 15 amino acids. Trimming took 8 bases from V and 2 from J, leaving 19 bases between them. The CDR3 spells CASQDGTLRTYEQYF. The CDR3 region has the DNA TGTGCCAGCCAAGATGGGACTTTACGGACCTACGAGCAGTACTTC. The entire variable domain, with the rest obtained from reference TRBV11-3 and TRBJ2-7, is as follows: EAGVVQSPRYKIIEKKQPVAFWCNPISGHNTLYWYLQNLGQGPELLIRYENEEAVDDSQLPKDRFSAERLKGVDSTLKIQPAELGDSAVYLCASQDGTLRTYEQYFGPGTRLTVT.

This clonotype was found many times. The V call is TRBV19, the J call TRBJ2-7; D uncertain. V dropped 3 bases and J dropped 3 bases, with 9 bases sitting between them. This CDR3 comprises 13 residues. The germline gives CDR1 LNHDA, CDR2 SQIVND (reference sequence). The CDR3 coding sequence is TGTGCCAGTAGTATTCAAGGTGGCTACGAGCAGTACTTC. Protein product: CASSIQGGYEQYF. Based on the CDR3 plus reference TRBV19 and TRBJ2-7, the full variable domain is DGGITQSPKYLFRKEGQNVTLSCEQNLNHDAMYWYRQDPGQGLRLIYYSQIVNDFQKGDIAEGYSVSREKKESFPLTVTSAQKNPTAFYLCASSIQGGYEQYFGPGTRLTVT.

The chain has TRBV27 and TRBJ2-5; D ambiguous. The CDR3 has 16 amino acids. The V end lost 2 bases, the J end lost 1 base, and 14 bases lay between the germline ends. Per the germline V gene, CDR1 is MNHEY and CDR2 is SMNVEV (reference sequence). CDR3 DNA: TGTGCCAGCAGTTTAATTAGAGGAAGGCGCCAAGAGACCCAGTACTTC. It encodes CASSLIRGRRQETQYF.

This clonotype occurred many times. CDR3 amino acids: CASSQWGGTEAFF. Here the CDR3 DNA reads TGTGCCAGCAGTCAATGGGGGGGCACTGAAGCTTTCTTT. The chain uses TRBV6-1 and TRBJ1-1; D is perhaps TRBD1 (5 bases). Germline CDR1 and CDR2: MNHNS and SASEGT. V was pared by 5 bases and J by 4 bases, with 11 bases between. The CDR3 spans 13 residues.

The chain has TRBV29-1 and TRBJ2-2, with D possibly matching TRBD1 (5 bases). Germline values: CDR1 SQVTM, CDR2 ANQGSEA. The CDR3 loop spans 13 amino acids. Trimming shortened V by 8 bases and J by 1 base, and 11 bases separated the two germline ends. The CDR3 protein is CSSNRRNTGELFF. The CDR3 region has the DNA TGCAGCTCCAACAGGCGGAACACCGGGGAGCTGTTTTTT.

The sample holds many counts of this clonotype. This rearrangement joins TRBV6-1 to TRBJ1-5; D ambiguous. The CDR3 covers 16 residues. The V end lost 9 bases, the J end lost 0 bases, and 18 bases lay between the germline ends. Germline CDR1 MNHNS, CDR2 SASEGT. The CDR3 spells CASKLLPNYSNQPQHF. The CDR3 bases are TGTGCCAGTAAACTGCTACCCAACTATAGCAATCAGCCCCAGCATTTT.

This clonotype was detected ten times or more. This chain joins TRBV6-1 and TRBJ1-1; D not resolved. This CDR3 has 14 residues. With 7 bases removed from V and 0 bases from J, the gap between germline ends came to 12 bases. Germline loops: CDR1 MNHNS, CDR2 SASEGT. The CDR3 spells CASTLGRMNTEAFF. The CDR3 DNA follows: TGTGCCAGCACCCTGGGTCGGATGAACACTGAAGCTTTCTTT.

At least ten counts were recorded for this clonotype. The V gene is TRBV27, the J gene TRBJ2-7; possibly TRBD1 for D (6 bases). Germline V gives CDR1 MNHEY, CDR2 SMNVEV (reference sequence). This CDR3 comprises 17 residues. V gave up 0 bases and J gave up 3 bases, with 18 bases separating them. In DNA, the CDR3 is TGTGCCAGCAGTTTATCGTTCGGACAGACAAGGTTCTACGAGCAGTACTTC. Translating it yields CASSLSFGQTRFYEQYF.

This clonotype was observed at least ten times. The chain combines TRBV29-1 with TRBJ1-1, with D tentatively TRBD1 (6 bases). The CDR3 has 11 amino acids. CDR1 is SQVTM and CDR2 is ANQGSEA in the germline V gene. V lost 8 bases, J lost 8 bases, and 15 bases lay in between. The CDR3 bases are TGCAGCATCTTAAGGGGGGGAGAAGCTTTCTTT. Translation gives CSILRGGEAFF.